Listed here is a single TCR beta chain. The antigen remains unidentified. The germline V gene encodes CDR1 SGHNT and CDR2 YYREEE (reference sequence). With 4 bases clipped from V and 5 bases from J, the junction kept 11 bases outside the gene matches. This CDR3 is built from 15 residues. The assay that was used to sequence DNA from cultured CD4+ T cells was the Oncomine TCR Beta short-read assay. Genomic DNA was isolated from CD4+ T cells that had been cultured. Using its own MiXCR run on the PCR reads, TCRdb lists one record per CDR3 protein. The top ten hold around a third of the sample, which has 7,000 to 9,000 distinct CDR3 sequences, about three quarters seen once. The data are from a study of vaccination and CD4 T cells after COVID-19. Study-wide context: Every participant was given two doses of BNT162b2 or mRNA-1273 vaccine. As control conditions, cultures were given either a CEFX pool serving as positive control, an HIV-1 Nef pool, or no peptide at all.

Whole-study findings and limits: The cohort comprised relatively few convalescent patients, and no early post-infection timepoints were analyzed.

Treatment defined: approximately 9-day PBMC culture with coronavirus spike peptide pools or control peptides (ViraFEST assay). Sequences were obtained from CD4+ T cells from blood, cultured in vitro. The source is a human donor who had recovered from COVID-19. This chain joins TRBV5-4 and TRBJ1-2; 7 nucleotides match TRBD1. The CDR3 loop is CASSPGPTGEYGYTF. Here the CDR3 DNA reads TGTGCCAGCAGCCCAGGACCAACAGGGGAGTATGGCTACACCTTC. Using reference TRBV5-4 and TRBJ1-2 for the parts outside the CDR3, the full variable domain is ETGVTQSPTHLIKTRGQQVTLRCSSQSGHNTVSWYQQALGQGPQFIFQYYREEENGRGNFPPRFSGLQFPNYSSELNVNALELDDSALYLCASSPGPTGEYGYTFGSGTRLTVV.